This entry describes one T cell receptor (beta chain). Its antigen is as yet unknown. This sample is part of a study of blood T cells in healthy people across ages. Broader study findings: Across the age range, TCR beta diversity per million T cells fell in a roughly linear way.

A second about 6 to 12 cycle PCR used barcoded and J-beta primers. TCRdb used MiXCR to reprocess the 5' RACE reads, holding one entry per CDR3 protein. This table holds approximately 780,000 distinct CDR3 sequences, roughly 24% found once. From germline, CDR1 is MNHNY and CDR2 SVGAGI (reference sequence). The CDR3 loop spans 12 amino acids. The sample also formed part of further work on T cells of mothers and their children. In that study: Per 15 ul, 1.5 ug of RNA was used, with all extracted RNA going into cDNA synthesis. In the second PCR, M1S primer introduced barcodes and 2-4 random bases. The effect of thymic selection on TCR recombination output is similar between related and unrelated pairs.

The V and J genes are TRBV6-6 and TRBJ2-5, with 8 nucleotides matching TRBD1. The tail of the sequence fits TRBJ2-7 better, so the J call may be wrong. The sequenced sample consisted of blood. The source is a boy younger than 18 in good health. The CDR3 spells CASRDRVGEQYF. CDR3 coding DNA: TGTGCCAGCAGGGACAGGGTAGGCGAGCAGTACTTC.